The 28 T cell receptor beta chains below were found in one sample sequenced in a study of blood T cell repertoires in COVID-19. This table comes from immunoSEQ multiplex PCR, and its TCRdb copy is limited to in-frame clones, with some not included. This sample carries over 10,000 clones, about 75% of them seen once, and the ten largest clones take approximately 40%. The specimen was peripheral blood. The source is a woman older than 75 with acute or convalescent COVID-19.

The chain joins TRBV6-5 to TRBJ1-1; D not certain. Trimming pared 7 bases from V and 8 bases from J, leaving 14 bases between. Germline CDR1 reads MNHEY; CDR2 reads SVGAGI. CDR3 length equals 12 residues. CDR3 residues: CASKKGLGEAFF. CDR3 nucleotides: TGTGCCAGCAAGAAAGGACTCGGGGAAGCTTTCTTT.

This chain links TRBV11-2 with TRBJ1-3, with a possible D match to TRBD1 (5 bases). The germline V and J ends were trimmed by 5 bases and 2 bases, with 7 bases remaining between them. The germline gives CDR1 SGHAT, CDR2 FQNNGV. The CDR3 loop spans 13 amino acids. CDR3 residues: CASSQGAGNTIYF. For the CDR3, the DNA is TGTGCCAGCAGCCAGGGCGCTGGAAACACCATATATTTT.

The genes are TRBV4-3 and TRBJ2-3, with 11 bases aligning to TRBD2. Trimming at V came to 1 base and at J to 2 bases, leaving 5 bases not matched to a gene. The V gene's germline CDR1 is LGHNA and CDR2 YSLEER. The CDR3 runs to 17 residues. Written as DNA, the CDR3 is TGCGCCAGCAGCCAAGGGCTAGCGGGGGGTTACACAGATACGCAGTATTTT. It specifies CASSQGLAGGYTDTQYF.

The chain combines TRBV4-1 with TRBJ1-6; D remains unclear. Trimming took 1 base from V and 7 from J, leaving 14 bases between them. CDR1 and CDR2 (germline): MGHRA, YSYEKL. The CDR3 runs to 16 residues. DNA for the CDR3: TGCGCCAGCAGCCAAGTATCCCAGGATCCCAATTCACCCCTCCACTTT. Translating gives CASSQVSQDPNSPLHF.

This clone is deemed medium-sized (0.01 to 0.1%). The chain combines TRBV6-2 or TRBV6-3 with TRBJ2-1; 7 bases are a match to TRBD2. Trimming took 5 bases from V and 4 from J; bases not matched to a gene: 2. The CDR3 runs to 13 residues. Germline CDR1 reads MNHEY; CDR2 reads SVGEGT. CDR3 bases: TGTGCCAGCAGTCTAGCGGAGTACAATGAGCAGTTCTTC. Its translation is CASSLAEYNEQFF.

This rearrangement joins TRBV28 to TRBJ1-1, with TRBD1 as a possible D gene (6 bases). Looked up from germline, CDR1 is MDHEN and CDR2 is SYDVKM. The CDR3 extends over 15 amino acids. Between the trimmed V and J ends, which lost 4 bases and 0 bases, there was a span of 12 bases. The CDR3 region has the DNA TGTGCCAGCAGTTCACCCGGGACATTGAACACTGAAGCTTTCTTT. The encoded protein is CASSSPGTLNTEAFF.

The chain carries TRBV10-2 and TRBJ1-1, with D possibly matching TRBD1 (5 bases). This CDR3 comprises 11 residues. V was shortened by 5 bases and J by 9 bases, with 10 bases between the two germline ends. Germline V CDR1 and CDR2: WSHSY, SAAADI. CDR3 protein: CASSSGSQAFF. As DNA, the CDR3 is TGCGCCAGCAGTTCAGGGTCCCAAGCTTTCTTT.

The chain uses TRBV2 and TRBJ2-7; possibly TRBD1 for D (6 bases). Germline V gene data show CDR1 as SNHLY and CDR2 as FYNNEI. The CDR3 consists of 14 residues. V was clipped by 3 bases and J by 4 bases, with 13 bases between them. The CDR3: CASSETGPPYEQYF. In DNA form, the CDR3 reads TGTGCCAGCAGTGAGACAGGACCCCCTTACGAGCAGTACTTC.

This clone has just one count. This sequence joins TRBV9 and TRBJ1-3; TRBD1 matches 9 bases. V lost 3 bases, J lost 3 bases, and 4 bases stayed unmatched. This CDR3 has 15 amino acids. CDR1 is SGDLS, CDR2 YYNGEE, per germline. Here the CDR3 reads CASSAGTGYGNTIYF. The CDR3 coding sequence is TGTGCCAGCAGCGCCGGGACAGGGTATGGAAACACCATATATTTT. The variable domain in full, with the rest retrieved from reference TRBV9 and TRBJ1-3, is DSGVTQTPKHLITATGQRVTLRCSPRSGDLSVYWYQQSLDQGLQFLIQYYNGEERAKGNILERFSAQQFPDLHSELNLSSLELGDSALYFCASSAGTGYGNTIYFGEGSWLTVV.

The chain recombines TRBV6-4 with TRBJ1-2; the D gene is possibly TRBD1 (6 bases). Germline V lookup: CDR1 MRHNA, CDR2 SNTAGT. This CDR3 is 15 amino acids long. V was shortened by 2 bases and J by 7 bases, with 17 bases between the two germline ends. CDR3 residues: CASSDEVGHFSGYTF. Here the CDR3 DNA reads TGTGCCAGCAGTGACGAGGTGGGACACTTCTCTGGCTACACCTTC.

The CDR3 region is CASSPPARVNQPQHF. The CDR3 DNA follows: TGTGCCAGCAGTCCCCCGGCCAGGGTCAATCAGCCCCAGCATTTT. This chain links TRBV2 with TRBJ1-5; possibly TRBD1 for D (5 bases). Looked up from germline, CDR1 is SNHLY and CDR2 is FYNNEI. Trimming took 5 bases from V and 3 from J, leaving 14 bases between them. The length of the CDR3 is 15 residues.

The V and J genes are TRBV19 and TRBJ1-5; D unclear. This CDR3 has 15 amino acids. Germline loops: CDR1 LNHDA, CDR2 SQIVND (reference sequence). Trimming took off 5 bases at V and 0 bases at J, with 11 bases between the two ends. The CDR3 here is CASSPPGGSNQPQHF. CDR3 bases: TGTGCCAGTAGTCCCCCCGGCGGTAGCAATCAGCCCCAGCATTTT.

This rearrangement joins TRBV19 to TRBJ2-1, with 8 positions matching TRBD2. V lost 3 bases to trimming and J lost 15 bases; unmatched junction nucleotides: 10. This CDR3 contains 13 residues. Germline CDR1 reads LNHDA; CDR2 reads SQIVND (reference sequence). CDR3 residues: CASSISAGGSRFF. CDR3 nucleotide sequence: TGTGCCAGTAGTATTTCCGCGGGGGGCTCCCGGTTCTTC.

This clone was counted a few times. The chain couples TRBV19 to TRBJ1-1; a weak D match, TRBD1 (5 bases). The V end lost 3 bases, the J end lost 10 bases, and 27 bases lay between the germline ends. The CDR3 has 17 amino acids. Germline loops: CDR1 LNHDA, CDR2 SQIVND (reference sequence). The CDR3 spells CASSMVGGMEDTTGAFF. CDR3 DNA sequence: TGTGCCAGTAGTATGGTGGGGGGAATGGAGGACACGACGGGAGCTTTCTTT.

This sequence joins TRBV5-1 and TRBJ1-1; TRBD1 matches 9 bases. The V gene end was trimmed by 0 bases and the J gene end by 4 bases; junction bases not matched to a gene: 7. The CDR3 loop spans 16 amino acids. Germline CDR1 SGHRS, CDR2 YFSETQ. This chain's CDR3 is CASSLGQGGLGTEAFF. For the CDR3, the DNA is TGCGCCAGCAGCTTGGGACAGGGGGGTCTCGGCACTGAAGCTTTCTTT.

The V gene is TRBV3-1 (or the pseudogene TRBV3-2), the J gene TRBJ1-1; no clear D. This CDR3 contains 14 residues. Germline values: CDR1 LGHDT, CDR2 YNNKEL (reference sequence). The V end lost 5 bases, the J end lost 3 bases, and 13 bases lay between the germline ends. The chain's CDR3 is CASSSYDSDTEAFF. The CDR3 DNA sequence: TGTGCCAGCAGCTCCTACGATTCGGACACTGAAGCTTTCTTT.

DNA of the CDR3: TGCAGTGCTAGTGTGGCGGTCGGGGAGCTGTTTTTT. Translating it yields CSASVAVGELFF. This sequence joins TRBV20-1 and TRBJ2-2, with D hard to call. V lost 3 bases and J 7 bases, leaving 9 bases between the germline ends. The CDR3 is 12 amino acids. Germline V lookup: CDR1 DFQATT, CDR2 SNEGSKA (reference sequence).

This chain connects TRBV29-1 to TRBJ2-3; tentative D call: TRBD1 (5 bases). Trimming left V 6 bases short and J 6 bases short, with 13 bases between. CDR3 length equals 12 residues. Germline V CDR1 and CDR2: SQVTM, ANQGSEA. This CDR3 is CSVDKTADTQYF. The CDR3 DNA sequence: TGCAGCGTCGACAAGACAGCCGATACGCAGTATTTT.

This clone qualifies as large. This sequence joins TRBV21-1 and TRBJ1-3; the tabulated D call, TRBD1, remains unverified against the DNA. TRBV21-1 is an annotated pseudogene. This CDR3 has 17 amino acids. The CDR3: CASIQGSASYSGNTIYF. The CDR3 DNA reads as TGTGCCAGCATCCAGGGGTCGGCCAGTTACTCTGGAAACACCATATATTTT.

The V gene is TRBV4-2, the J gene TRBJ1-1; D ambiguous. The CDR3 loop spans 14 amino acids. Between the trimmed V and J ends, which lost 4 bases and 1 base, there was a span of 10 bases. In germline, CDR1 is LGHNA, CDR2 YNFKEQ. CDR3 DNA: TGTGCCAGCAGCCCCCGATCAGGGAACACTGAAGCTTTCTTT. It is translated as CASSPRSGNTEAFF.

The chain employs TRBV11-3 and TRBJ2-1; 9 bases are shared with TRBD1. Germline V gene data show CDR1 as SGHNT and CDR2 as YENEEA. The junction had 4 bases not matched to a gene; V was cut back by 5 bases and J by 2 bases. This CDR3 is built from 15 residues. The CDR3 sequence: CASSRDRAPYNEQFF. CDR3 DNA sequence: TGTGCCAGCAGCCGGGACAGGGCCCCCTACAATGAGCAGTTCTTC.

The chain uses TRBV18 and TRBJ1-4; tentatively, D is TRBD1 (5 bases). The germline V gene has CDR1 KGHSH and CDR2 LQKENI. CDR3 length: 16 amino acids. Trimming took 6 bases from V and 3 from J, leaving 17 bases between them. The DNA for the CDR3 is TGTGCCAGCTCCCAACTGCAGGGAGGGGCTAATGAAAAACTGTTTTTT. This codes for CASSQLQGGANEKLFF.

CDR3 sequence (DNA): TGTGCCAGCAGCATAACAACAGCGGGGGTGGAGACCCAGTACTTC. Translated: CASSITTAGVETQYF. The chain has TRBV7-9 and TRBJ2-5, with 8 bases that match TRBD2. J was trimmed by 5 bases and V by 5 bases; bases with no gene match: 10. There are 15 residues in the CDR3. The germline CDR1 and CDR2 sequences are SEHNR and FQNEAQ (reference sequence).

The chain combines TRBV6-5 with TRBJ1-1; 7 positions match TRBD1. This CDR3 spans 13 amino acids. The germline V gene encodes CDR1 MNHEY and CDR2 SVGAGI. Losses at the gene ends were 6 bases for V and 5 bases for J; bases not matched to a gene: 6. The CDR3 protein is CASRSSGGTEAFF. As DNA, the CDR3 is TGTGCCAGCAGATCCTCAGGGGGGACTGAAGCTTTCTTT.

This clone was detected only once. The CDR3 DNA reads TGTGCCAGCAGTGAAAGCCAGGGAACGTCTCTCAAGTCCTATGGCTACACCTTC. It is translated as CASSESQGTSLKSYGYTF. This chain links TRBV6-1 with TRBJ1-2; a possible D gene is TRBD1 (5 bases). V lost 2 bases to trimming and J lost 4 bases, with 23 bases between them. Germline V gives CDR1 MNHNS, CDR2 SASEGT. The CDR3 runs to 18 residues.

V is TRBV18 and J is TRBJ2-7; D is possibly TRBD1 (6 bases). Germline CDR1 reads KGHSH; CDR2 reads LQKENI. With 0 bases removed from V and 2 bases from J, the gap between germline ends came to 8 bases. The CDR3 runs to 14 residues. The CDR3 sequence: CASSPPGHAYEQYF. The CDR3 nucleotides are TGTGCCAGCTCACCACCGGGACATGCCTACGAGCAGTACTTC. Looking up the rest from reference TRBV18 and TRBJ2-7 gives the full variable domain: NAGVMQNPRHLVRRRGQEARLRCSPMKGHSHVYWYRQLPEEGLKFMVYLQKENIIDESGMPKERFSAEFPKEGPSILRIQQVVRGDSAAYFCASSPPGHAYEQYFGPGTRLTVT.

The genes are TRBV6-2 or TRBV6-3 and TRBJ2-2; the D gene is possibly TRBD2 (6 bases). The CDR3 loop spans 17 amino acids. The V gene's germline CDR1 is MNHEY and CDR2 SVGEGT. Trimming stripped 4 bases from V and 8 bases from J, with 23 bases between. The CDR3 region is CASSSRISPLEGGELFF. The CDR3 bases are TGTGCCAGCAGTTCCCGAATATCGCCGTTGGAGGGTGGGGAGCTGTTTTTT.

This clone occurred a few times. The chain couples TRBV7-9 to TRBJ1-5; D gene uncertain. Trimming took 2 bases from V and 7 from J, leaving 6 bases between them. This CDR3 is built from 12 residues. Germline V gives CDR1 SEHNR, CDR2 FQNEAQ (reference sequence). This CDR3 is CASSLNGQPQHF. The CDR3 nucleotides read TGTGCCAGCAGCTTAAATGGCCAGCCCCAGCATTTT.